Following are 7 T cell receptor beta chains from one sample sequenced in a study of T cells in Graves' hyperthyroidism and ophthalmopathy. Researchers amplified the TCR beta CDR3 regions from RNA transcripts. HTBI primers were the set used in a first-round RT-PCR of the TCR CDR3. One entry per CDR3 protein results from TCRdb running MiXCR on the multiplex PCR reads. Among around 480,000 distinct CDR3 sequences listed, about an eighth were seen once. Sequencing was performed on blood. Every receptor here comes from a woman between 18 and 29 years old with Graves' hyperthyroidism.

The chain combines TRBV25-1 with TRBJ2-1, with 10 bases identical to TRBD2. The ends lost 0 bases at V and 0 bases at J; junction bases unmatched: 5. The germline gives CDR1 MGHDK, CDR2 SYGVNS. This CDR3 has 18 residues. The chain's CDR3 is CASSEYGTSATSYNEQFF. The CDR3 nucleotides are TGTGCCAGCAGTGAATATGGGACTAGCGCAACCTCCTACAATGAGCAGTTCTTC.

This clonotype was counted many times. The genes are TRBV6-1 and TRBJ2-7, with D unresolved. The germline V and J ends were trimmed by 7 bases and 4 bases, with 26 bases remaining between them. The CDR3 has 17 residues. The V gene's germline CDR1 is MNHNS and CDR2 SASEGT. Here the CDR3 DNA reads TGTGCCAGCATCAGGCACAGCGCCTCCTCTTCAGTGTACGAGCAGTACTTC. This codes for CASIRHSASSSVYEQYF.

In this sample, this clonotype turned up a few times. Possible read error: a much larger clone is one base away. The rearrangement joins TRBV10-3 to TRBJ1-6; perhaps TRBD1 as D (6 bases). Per the germline V gene, CDR1 is ENHRY and CDR2 is SYGVKD. The CDR3 has 15 amino acids. CDR3 sequence reads: CATSERDTNQSPLHF. CDR3 bases: TGTGCCACCAGTGAGAGGGACACCAACCAATCACCCCTCCACTTT.

This clonotype was counted at least ten times. The chain recombines TRBV20-1 with TRBJ2-5; D remains unclear. Trimming took 5 bases from V and 1 from J, leaving 14 bases between them. Germline V gives CDR1 DFQATT, CDR2 SNEGSKA (reference sequence). This CDR3 region has 14 residues. The CDR3 sequence is CSADLPGPQETQYF. The CDR3 DNA follows: TGCAGTGCTGACCTACCCGGACCCCAAGAGACCCAGTACTTC.

This clonotype was detected only a few times. This rearrangement joins TRBV24-1 to TRBJ2-5; TRBD1 is a possible D gene (6 bases). The CDR3 has 13 amino acids. The germline V gene encodes CDR1 KGHDR and CDR2 SFDVKD. V was shortened by 4 bases and J by 3 bases, with 8 bases between the two germline ends. The CDR3 is CATSENREETQYF. CDR3 DNA sequence: TGTGCCACCAGTGAGAACAGGGAAGAGACCCAGTACTTC.

The chain links TRBV6-2 or TRBV6-3 to TRBJ1-5, with D possibly matching TRBD1 (5 bases). The CDR3 loop spans 15 amino acids. CDR1 is MNHEY and CDR2 is SVGEGT in the germline V gene. V gave up 1 base and J gave up 2 bases, with 9 bases separating them. CDR3 sequence reads: CASSYFGGGNQPQHF. The CDR3 DNA reads TGTGCCAGCAGTTACTTCGGGGGAGGCAATCAGCCCCAGCATTTT.

This chain links TRBV30 with TRBJ1-1, with D possibly TRBD1 on 6 matching bases. Per germline, CDR1 GTSNPN and CDR2 SVGIG (reference sequence). This CDR3 contains 12 residues. V lost 0 bases, J lost 8 bases, and 10 bases lay in between. This CDR3 is CAWSVTGTEAFF. The CDR3 DNA sequence: TGTGCCTGGAGTGTGACCGGGACAGAAGCTTTCTTT.